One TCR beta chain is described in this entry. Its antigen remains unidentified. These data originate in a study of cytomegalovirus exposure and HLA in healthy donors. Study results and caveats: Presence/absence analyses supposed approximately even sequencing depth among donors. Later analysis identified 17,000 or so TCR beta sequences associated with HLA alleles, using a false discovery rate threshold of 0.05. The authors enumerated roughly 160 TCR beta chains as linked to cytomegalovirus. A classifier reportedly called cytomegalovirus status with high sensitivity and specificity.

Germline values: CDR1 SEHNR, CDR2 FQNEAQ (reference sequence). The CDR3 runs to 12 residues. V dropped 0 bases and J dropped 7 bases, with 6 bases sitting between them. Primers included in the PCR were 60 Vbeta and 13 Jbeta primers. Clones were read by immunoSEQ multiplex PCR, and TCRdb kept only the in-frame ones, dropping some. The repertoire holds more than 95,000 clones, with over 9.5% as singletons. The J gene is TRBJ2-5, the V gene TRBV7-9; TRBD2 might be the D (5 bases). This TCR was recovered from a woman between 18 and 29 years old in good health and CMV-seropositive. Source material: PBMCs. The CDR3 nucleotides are TGTGCCAGCAGCTTAGCTCGGGGGACCCAGTACTTC. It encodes CASSLARGTQYF.